These T cell receptor beta chains were read from a single sample in a study of blood T cell repertoires in COVID-19. Sequenced by immunoSEQ multiplex PCR; TCRdb stores in-frame clones only, minus some. The sample contains approximately 21,000 clones, 60% to 85% of which appear only once. The sample consisted of peripheral blood. The receptors were sampled from a man aged 80 or over with acute or convalescent COVID-19. Each CDR3 is given without its conserved first and last residue. Each record gives: V gene, CDR3 length, J gene, CDR3 protein.

>TRBV2|12|TRBJ2-1
ASRQGQGNNEQF
>TRBV7-3|14|TRBJ2-1
ASSASGGSSYNEQF
>TRBV28|10|TRBJ1-1
ASSPGQVRAF
>TRBV14|11|TRBJ2-1
ASSQRQGPEQF
>TRBV2|15|TRBJ2-6
ASMFRTGVSGANVLT
>TRBV3-1/TRBV3-2|12|TRBJ2-2
ASSRTGNPGELF
>TRBV6-2/TRBV6-3|14|TRBJ1-1
ASSYSPDRPNTEAF
>TRBV19|11|TRBJ2-5
ASSIFSRETQY
>TRBV11-2|10|TRBJ2-7
ASSLGGGEQY
>TRBV11-3|15|TRBJ2-1
ASSLGGGAGRHNEQF